The rows below give T cell receptor beta chains drawn from one sample of a study of cytomegalovirus exposure and HLA in healthy donors. Measured with immunoSEQ multiplex PCR; TCRdb has only the in-frame clones, and not every one. The sample holds roughly 190,000 clones. The sequenced sample consisted of PBMCs. The receptor set was obtained from a man aged 25-45 years in good health and CMV-seronegative. Each CDR3 is given with its conserved first and last residue. The D gene is left open where the match is weak.

d_call: .
v_call: TRBV9
cdr3_length: 12
cdr3_aa: CASSGLYNEQFF

d_call: TRBD1
v_call: TRBV7-8
cdr3_length: 17
cdr3_aa: CASAAFRTGEVGYGYTF

d_call: TRBD1
v_call: TRBV28
cdr3_length: 14
cdr3_aa: CASSLDRENTEAFF

d_call: TRBD2
v_call: TRBV5-4
cdr3_length: 16
cdr3_aa: CASSPLGQSGGLGQYF

d_call: TRBD2
v_call: TRBV4-2
cdr3_length: 18
cdr3_aa: CASSQDGPGLAGAHEQFF

d_call: TRBD2
v_call: TRBV4-1
cdr3_length: 16
cdr3_aa: CASSQDGRGSVYEQYF

d_call: .
v_call: TRBV30
cdr3_length: 12
cdr3_aa: CAWRDWDYEQYF

d_call: .
v_call: TRBV6-1
cdr3_length: 15
cdr3_aa: CASNPQGSPNEKLFF

d_call: .
v_call: TRBV5-6
cdr3_length: 17
cdr3_aa: CASSLTAPFSYNSPLHF

d_call: .
v_call: TRBV9
cdr3_length: 13
cdr3_aa: CASSVTGAHEQYF

d_call: .
v_call: TRBV6-5
cdr3_length: 15
cdr3_aa: CASSYGQGVAGELFF

d_call: TRBD1
v_call: TRBV7-9
cdr3_length: 15
cdr3_aa: CASSLGDRVRQPQHF

d_call: TRBD2
v_call: TRBV13
cdr3_length: 20
cdr3_aa: CASSSPLPILAGVSTDTQYF

d_call: .
v_call: TRBV5-1
cdr3_length: 15
cdr3_aa: CASSPGTASFYEQYF

d_call: TRBD1
v_call: TRBV4-2
cdr3_length: 17
cdr3_aa: CASSQVGQDDFSYEQYF

d_call: .
v_call: TRBV6-6
cdr3_length: 15
cdr3_aa: CASSSRTDHLGGAFF

d_call: TRBD2
v_call: TRBV5-1
cdr3_length: 16
cdr3_aa: CASSLTGTSGINEQFF

d_call: TRBD1
v_call: TRBV30
cdr3_length: 14
cdr3_aa: CAWRVGQGREKLFF

d_call: .
v_call: TRBV5-1
cdr3_length: 12
cdr3_aa: CASSLDMETQYF

d_call: .
v_call: TRBV29-1
cdr3_length: 11
cdr3_aa: CSGQNAYEQYF

d_call: .
v_call: TRBV11-3
cdr3_length: 14
cdr3_aa: CASSLLQGAYGYTF

d_call: TRBD1
v_call: TRBV4-1
cdr3_length: 16
cdr3_aa: CASSQEFRTGLDEQYF

d_call: .
v_call: TRBV15
cdr3_length: 15
cdr3_aa: CATSRSGGGSDTQYF

d_call: .
v_call: TRBV4-3
cdr3_length: 15
cdr3_aa: CASSQESSYNSPLHF

d_call: TRBD1
v_call: TRBV6-5
cdr3_length: 13
cdr3_aa: CASSYEGTGKAFF

d_call: TRBD1
v_call: TRBV2
cdr3_length: 13
cdr3_aa: CASNPTGSYEQYF

d_call: .
v_call: TRBV7-9
cdr3_length: 18
cdr3_aa: CASSLADGASLGNEKLFF

d_call: TRBD1
v_call: TRBV6-5
cdr3_length: 15
cdr3_aa: CASSNPTGGIEKLFF

d_call: TRBD1
v_call: TRBV18
cdr3_length: 15
cdr3_aa: CASSPPGQDHQPQHF

d_call: TRBD1
v_call: TRBV5-1
cdr3_length: 14
cdr3_aa: CASSPGGAQDEQYF

d_call: TRBD1
v_call: TRBV29-1
cdr3_length: 14
cdr3_aa: CSVTGTANTGELFF

d_call: .
v_call: TRBV5-5
cdr3_length: 16
cdr3_aa: CASSSGTSYSNQPQHF

d_call: .
v_call: TRBV27
cdr3_length: 13
cdr3_aa: CASSRQDSYGYTF

d_call: .
v_call: TRBV11-2
cdr3_length: 14
cdr3_aa: CASSLGIFNYDYTF

d_call: .
v_call: TRBV7-2
cdr3_length: 15
cdr3_aa: CASSLVGGRSYEQYF

d_call: .
v_call: TRBV5-1
cdr3_length: 11
cdr3_aa: CASTSSYEQYF

d_call: .
v_call: TRBV19
cdr3_length: 13
cdr3_aa: CAGRAGNTGELFF

d_call: TRBD1
v_call: TRBV4-2
cdr3_length: 16
cdr3_aa: CASSQGVGQGNTEAFF

d_call: .
v_call: TRBV7-2
cdr3_length: 13
cdr3_aa: CASSLAGGNGYTF

d_call: .
v_call: TRBV4-2
cdr3_length: 14
cdr3_aa: CASSQESTTLEQYF

d_call: .
v_call: TRBV7-2
cdr3_length: 14
cdr3_aa: CASSKNRDTVAQHF

d_call: TRBD1
v_call: TRBV18
cdr3_length: 17
cdr3_aa: CASSPFDRTGLNYGYTF

d_call: TRBD2
v_call: TRBV7-9
cdr3_length: 17
cdr3_aa: CASSLALHPGGGNEQFF

d_call: .
v_call: TRBV27
cdr3_length: 15
cdr3_aa: CASRGLTGGWDGYTF

d_call: .
v_call: TRBV19
cdr3_length: 14
cdr3_aa: CASSTTLSNTEAFF

d_call: TRBD2
v_call: TRBV7-7
cdr3_length: 15
cdr3_aa: CASSLESSGGETQYF

d_call: .
v_call: TRBV4-1
cdr3_length: 16
cdr3_aa: CASSQDGRGATYEQYF

d_call: TRBD2
v_call: TRBV6-5
cdr3_length: 14
cdr3_aa: CASRGGVAKNIQYF

d_call: TRBD1
v_call: TRBV7-2
cdr3_length: 19
cdr3_aa: CASQGGWQGAYYLNTEAFF

d_call: .
v_call: TRBV19
cdr3_length: 12
cdr3_aa: CASNGGNYGYTF

d_call: .
v_call: TRBV19
cdr3_length: 14
cdr3_aa: CASTWRERTGELFF